This T cell receptor beta chain was found in a study of neoadjuvant anti-PD-1 for oral cavity cancer. Germline V lookup: CDR1 LGHNA, CDR2 YSLEER. Trimming at V came to 2 bases and at J to 2 bases, leaving 8 bases not matched to a gene. This CDR3 is built from 16 residues. As to time point: after neoadjuvant nivolumab, at surgical resection. The data were produced by immunoSEQ multiplex PCR, yet TCRdb's version contains in-frame clones alone and is incomplete. In the table there are 20,000 to 25,000 clones, less than 50% of which are singletons. The specimen was tumor tissue, collected after nivolumab (anti-PD-1) treatment. V usage is TRBV4-3 and J usage is TRBJ2-7; 8 bases are a match to TRBD2. The TCR sequence derives from a person between 40 and 85 years old with oral cavity squamous cell carcinoma. CDR3 bases: TGCGCCAGCAGCCAACTAAGCGGGGGTGCTACCTACGAGCAGTACTTC. Protein: CASSQLSGGATYEQYF.